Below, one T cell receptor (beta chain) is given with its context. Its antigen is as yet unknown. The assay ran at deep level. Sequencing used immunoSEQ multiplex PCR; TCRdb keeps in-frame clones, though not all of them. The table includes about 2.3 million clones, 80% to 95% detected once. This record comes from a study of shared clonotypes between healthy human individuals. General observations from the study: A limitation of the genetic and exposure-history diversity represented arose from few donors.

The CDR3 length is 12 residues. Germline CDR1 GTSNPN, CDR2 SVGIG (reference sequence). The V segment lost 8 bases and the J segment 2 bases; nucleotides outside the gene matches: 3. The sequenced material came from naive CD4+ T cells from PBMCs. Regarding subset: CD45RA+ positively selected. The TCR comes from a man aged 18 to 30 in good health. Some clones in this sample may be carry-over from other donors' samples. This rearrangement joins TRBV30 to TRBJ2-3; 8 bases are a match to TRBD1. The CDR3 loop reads CAGQGDTDTQYF. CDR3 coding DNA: TGTGCCGGACAGGGTGACACAGATACGCAGTATTTT.